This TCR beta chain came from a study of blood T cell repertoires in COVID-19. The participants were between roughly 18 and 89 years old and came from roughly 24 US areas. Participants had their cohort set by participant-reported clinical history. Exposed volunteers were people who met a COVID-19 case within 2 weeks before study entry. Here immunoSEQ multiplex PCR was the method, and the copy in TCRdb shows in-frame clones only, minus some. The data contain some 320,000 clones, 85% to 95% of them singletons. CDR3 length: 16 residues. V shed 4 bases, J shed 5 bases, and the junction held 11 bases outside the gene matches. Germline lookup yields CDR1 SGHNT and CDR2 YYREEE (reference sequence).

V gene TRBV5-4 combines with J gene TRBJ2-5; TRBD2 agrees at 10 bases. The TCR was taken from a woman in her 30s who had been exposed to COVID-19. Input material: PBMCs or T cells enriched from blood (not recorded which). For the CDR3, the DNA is TGTGCCAGCAGCCCCCGGGGAGCGGGGGGGATGGAGACCCAGTACTTC. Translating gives CASSPRGAGGMETQYF.